This T cell receptor beta chain was captured by sequencing in a study of graft-versus-host responses after intestinal transplantation. Study information: Every recipient underwent anti-thymocyte globulin induction, then tacrolimus and steroids for approximately 3 years.

Germline V CDR1 and CDR2: SEHNR, FQNEAQ (reference sequence). The CDR3 sequence is 14 residues long. The germline V and J ends were trimmed by 5 bases and 1 base, with 9 bases remaining between them. The assay was immunoSEQ multiplex PCR, and TCRdb's table has in-frame clones only and misses some. Of 75,000 to 100,000 clones listed, roughly four fifths are singletons. On this clone itself: Its antigen is not known.

Study observations and caveats: GvH clones surfaced in recipient marrow, some emerging earlier in ileum or blood.

The specimen was unstimulated CD8+ T cells sorted from spleen or lymph node cells, collected before intestinal transplant. The V and J genes are TRBV7-9 and TRBJ1-5; tentatively, D is TRBD1 (5 bases). This sequence originates from a human donor who received an intestinal transplant. This CDR3 is CASSRDASNQPQHF. The CDR3 DNA reads TGTGCCAGCAGCCGGGACGCAAGCAATCAGCCCCAGCATTTT.